The 29 T cell receptor beta chains below come from one sample, sequenced in a study of blood T cell repertoires in COVID-19. Here immunoSEQ multiplex PCR was the method, and the copy in TCRdb shows in-frame clones only, minus some. In the table there are roughly 250,000 clones, about nine tenths of which are singletons. The sequenced material came from PBMCs or T cells enriched from blood (not recorded which). These receptors all stem from a woman aged 40 to 50 with acute COVID-19.

CDR3 nucleotides: TGTGCCTGGAGGGTGACAGGGGGTAATAACTATGGCTACACCTTC. This translates into CAWRVTGGNNYGYTF. The V and J genes are TRBV30 and TRBJ1-2; the match to TRBD1 covers 9 bases. Germline-derived CDR1 and CDR2 are GTSNPN and SVGIG (reference sequence). Trimming took 3 bases from V and 1 from J; bases not matched to a gene: 6. The CDR3 covers 15 residues.

This clone occurred once. J is TRBJ1-5 and V is TRBV23-1; 9 positions match TRBD1. TRBV23-1 qualifies as an ORF whose function is uncertain. CDR3 length: 21 residues. J was trimmed by 6 bases and V by 0 bases; bases with no gene match: 21. The CDR3 is CASSQSVPGQGSGDLCQPQHF. The DNA for the CDR3 is TGCGCCAGCAGTCAATCCGTCCCGGGACAGGGTTCGGGGGATCTTTGTCAGCCCCAGCATTTT.

This chain connects TRBV27 to TRBJ2-7; TRBD1 matches at 8 bases. V lost 6 bases and J lost 2; bases outside the gene matches: 6. Germline V gene data show CDR1 as MNHEY and CDR2 as SMNVEV (reference sequence). This CDR3 is built from 14 residues. CDR3 residues: CASSPRQGTYEQYF. In DNA, the CDR3 is TGTGCCAGCAGCCCTCGACAGGGGACCTACGAGCAGTACTTC.

This clone was recorded once. The sample carries other DNA sequences with the same CDR3. The gene calls are TRBV7-3 and TRBJ1-1; tentatively, D is TRBD1 (5 bases). CDR1 is SGHTA and CDR2 is FQGTGA in the germline V gene. V gave up 0 bases and J gave up 0 bases, with 8 bases separating them. The CDR3 contains 15 residues. CDR3 sequence (DNA): TGTGCCAGCAGCTTAACAGGGGCGGTGAACACTGAAGCTTTCTTT. Translated: CASSLTGAVNTEAFF.

V and J are TRBV6-5 and TRBJ1-4; D not resolved. CDR3 length equals 14 residues. Trimming cost V 7 bases and J 1 base, with 10 bases left between them. Germline V lookup: CDR1 MNHEY, CDR2 SVGAGI. In DNA form, the CDR3 reads TGTGCCAGCACCATGGACTTAACTAATGAAAAACTGTTTTTT. Its translation is CASTMDLTNEKLFF.

The V call is TRBV6-5, the J call TRBJ2-3; maybe TRBD2 (6 bases). The CDR3 spans 15 residues. V was cut by 0 bases and J by 4 bases, with 11 bases left in between. Germline loops: CDR1 MNHEY, CDR2 SVGAGI. The CDR3 nucleotides are TGTGCCAGCAGTTACTCGGCGGGGAGGTCAGATACGCAGTATTTT. Protein product: CASSYSAGRSDTQYF.

This chain uses TRBV6-4 with TRBJ2-3; 10 bases are a match to TRBD2. Germline CDR1 is MRHNA and CDR2 is SNTAGT. The CDR3 spans 16 residues. V shed 5 bases and J 2 bases; nucleotides not matched to a gene: 7. For the CDR3, the DNA is TGTGCCAGCAGTCTTATAGCGGGAGGACTCACAGATACGCAGTATTTT. The encoded protein is CASSLIAGGLTDTQYF.

This clone has a handful of counts. The V gene is TRBV5-6, the J gene TRBJ2-7; maybe TRBD1 (6 bases). The V end lost 2 bases, the J end lost 2 bases, and 11 bases lay between the germline ends. Per germline, CDR1 SGHDT and CDR2 YYEEEE. This CDR3 spans 14 amino acids. The DNA of the CDR3 is TGTGCCAGCAGCTTCGGGACAAGAACCTACGAGCAGTACTTC. Its protein product is CASSFGTRTYEQYF.

This clone was observed a few times. V is TRBV6-2 or TRBV6-3 and J is TRBJ2-2; TRBD2 agrees at 8 bases. V shed 2 bases, J shed 5 bases, and the junction held 7 bases outside the gene matches. The CDR3 has 16 amino acids. CDR1 and CDR2 from the germline V gene are MNHEY and SVGEGT. The CDR3 loop is CASSYGTGGRTGELFF. The DNA for the CDR3 is TGTGCCAGCAGTTACGGGACGGGAGGGCGTACCGGGGAGCTGTTTTTT.

The chain joins TRBV21-1 to TRBJ2-7; the table's D call TRBD1 went unverified against the DNA. TRBV21-1 is a pseudogene. CDR3 length: 15 residues. DNA for the CDR3: TGTGCCAGCAGCCTCGATCCGGGACAGGTGATCGAGCAGTACTTC. Encoded protein: CASSLDPGQVIEQYF.

This sequence joins TRBV4-1 and TRBJ1-2; no firm D call. CDR3 length equals 14 residues. The germline V and J ends were trimmed by 1 base and 1 base, with 7 bases remaining between them. The germline CDR1 and CDR2 sequences are MGHRA and YSYEKL. CDR3 in amino acids: CASSQVADNYGYTF. The CDR3 nucleotides are TGCGCCAGCAGCCAAGTGGCAGATAACTATGGCTACACCTTC.

The V and J genes are TRBV7-6 and TRBJ2-1, with D tentatively TRBD2 (5 bases). The germline V gene has CDR1 SGHVS and CDR2 FNYEAQ. This CDR3 has 19 amino acids. The ends were cut back, 1 base at V and 6 bases at J, with 25 bases in the middle. DNA of the CDR3: TGTGCCAGCAGCTTAGGTAGCGTGCGCAGCCACTACCAAGCCAATGAGCAGTTCTTC. Its translation: CASSLGSVRSHYQANEQFF.

The V and J genes are TRBV19 and TRBJ1-5; 10 nucleotides line up with TRBD1. The J segment lost 1 base and the V segment lost 4 bases, leaving 4 bases of the junction unmatched. Germline CDR1 LNHDA, CDR2 SQIVND (reference sequence). CDR3 length equals 16 residues. CDR3 protein: CASSKLDRGSNQPQHF. For the CDR3, the DNA is TGTGCCAGTAGTAAACTGGACAGGGGGAGCAATCAGCCCCAGCATTTT. Filled out from reference TRBV19 and TRBJ1-5, the complete variable domain reads DGGITQSPKYLFRKEGQNVTLSCEQNLNHDAMYWYRQDPGQGLRLIYYSQIVNDFQKGDIAEGYSVSREKKESFPLTVTSAQKNPTAFYLCASSKLDRGSNQPQHFGDGTRLSIL.

The chain joins TRBV19 to TRBJ2-2, with D unresolved. Trimming stripped 7 bases from V and 0 bases from J, with 9 bases between. CDR3 size: 14 residues. Germline values: CDR1 LNHDA, CDR2 SQIVND (reference sequence). The CDR3 loop is CASMFRTNTGELFF. In DNA, the CDR3 is TGTGCCAGTATGTTCCGTACGAACACCGGGGAGCTGTTTTTT.

The chain uses TRBV9 and TRBJ2-3, with a possible D match to TRBD2 (7 bases). This CDR3 is built from 15 residues. Germline assignment: CDR1 SGDLS and CDR2 YYNGEE. Trimming removed 5 bases at V and 3 bases at J, with 16 bases between. The CDR3 DNA reads as TGTGCCAGCAGGGCTCGGGGGGCTCGAACAGATACGCAGTATTTT. Translating it yields CASRARGARTDTQYF.

The chain combines TRBV21-1 with TRBJ1-1; the D call TRBD1 from the table was never checked on the DNA. TRBV21-1 corresponds to a pseudogene. This CDR3 has 15 amino acids. CDR3 DNA sequence: TGTGCCAGCAGCAAAGCAGGGGTAGGGAACACTGAAGCTTTCTTT. Protein: CASSKAGVGNTEAFF.

The chain carries TRBV4-2 and TRBJ2-3, with 9 positions matching TRBD2. The CDR3 loop spans 17 amino acids. Germline V gene sequence: CDR1 LGHNA, CDR2 YNFKEQ. Unmatched junction bases numbered 7, after V lost 0 bases and J lost 3 bases. In nucleotides, the CDR3 is TGTGCCAGCAGCCAAGAAGCCGCGGGGGGGCCGACAGATACGCAGTATTTT. Encoded protein: CASSQEAAGGPTDTQYF.

The rearrangement joins TRBV5-1 to TRBJ2-5, with 15 bases matching TRBD2. V trimming: 3 bases; J trimming: 4 bases; junction bases outside the gene matches: 1. Germline V gene data show CDR1 as SGHRS and CDR2 as YFSETQ. CDR3 length: 15 residues. CDR3 in DNA: TGCGCCAGCAGCTCGGGACTAGCGGGGGGAGAGACCCAGTACTTC. It codes for CASSSGLAGGETQYF.

This CDR3 reads CASSPRTPRSGTEAFF. Here the CDR3 DNA reads TGTGCCAGTAGTCCTCGGACACCCAGGTCGGGCACTGAAGCTTTCTTT. This chain links TRBV19 with TRBJ1-1, with D possibly TRBD1 on 5 matching bases. The germline CDR1 and CDR2 sequences are LNHDA and SQIVND (reference sequence). CDR3 length: 16 residues. V was trimmed by 5 bases and J by 4 bases, leaving 20 bases between them.

This chain joins TRBV2 and TRBJ2-1; 11 bases align to TRBD2. Germline V gene sequence: CDR1 SNHLY, CDR2 FYNNEI. V lost 5 bases and J lost 9; bases outside the gene matches: 6. The CDR3 runs to 14 residues. Here the CDR3 DNA reads TGTGCCAGCAGTAAAACTAGCGGGAGAAGTGAGCAGTTCTTC. It is translated as CASSKTSGRSEQFF.

The CDR3: CASSRQGPNSPLHF. DNA for the CDR3: TGTGCCAGCAGTCGACAGGGACCTAATTCACCCCTCCACTTT. The chain carries TRBV6-5 and TRBJ1-6; 7 bases fit TRBD1. Trimming at V came to 5 bases and at J to 6 bases, leaving 4 bases not matched to a gene. The CDR3 has 14 amino acids. Germline V gene sequence: CDR1 MNHEY, CDR2 SVGAGI.

This sequence joins TRBV29-1 and TRBJ2-3, with 8 bases that match TRBD1. J was trimmed by 1 base and V by 6 bases; bases with no gene match: 12. The CDR3 loop spans 16 amino acids. CDR1 is SQVTM, CDR2 ANQGSEA, per germline. CDR3 nucleotide sequence: TGCAGCGTGGGGACAGGAGGTGCCAGTGGCACAGATACGCAGTATTTT. Protein sequence: CSVGTGGASGTDTQYF.

This clone was seen a handful of times. V gene TRBV5-6 combines with J gene TRBJ2-7; TRBD1 might be the D (6 bases). Trimming took off 8 bases at V and 3 bases at J, with 30 bases between the two ends. Germline-derived CDR1 and CDR2 are SGHDT and YYEEEE. The CDR3 runs to 18 residues. The CDR3: CASSHPRDTLRGYYEQYF. The DNA for the CDR3 is TGTGCCAGTAGTCATCCCCGGGACACCCTAAGGGGCTACTACGAGCAGTACTTC.

The chain uses TRBV24-1 and TRBJ1-2; 8 bases line up with TRBD1. V was pared by 3 bases and J by 8 bases, with 7 bases of the junction left unmatched. This CDR3 spans 14 amino acids. Germline V gene lookup returns CDR1 KGHDR and CDR2 SFDVKD. CDR3 protein: CATSDHDRGEGYTF. The DNA of the CDR3 is TGTGCCACCAGTGATCATGACAGGGGTGAAGGCTACACCTTC.

The chain combines TRBV30 with TRBJ2-3; D gene unclear. CDR1 and CDR2 (germline): GTSNPN, SVGIG (reference sequence). CDR3 length: 14 amino acids. Deletions cut 2 bases from V and 4 bases from J, with 13 bases between. The CDR3 is CAWSLLGRSDTQYF. The CDR3 DNA reads as TGTGCCTGGAGTCTTCTGGGCCGCTCAGATACGCAGTATTTT.

The chain joins TRBV15 to TRBJ2-1, with a possible D match to TRBD2 (5 bases). V was pared by 8 bases and J by 3 bases, with 11 bases between. Germline CDR1 and CDR2: LNHNV and YYDKDF (reference sequence). The CDR3 is 13 amino acids. CDR3 nucleotides: TGTGCCACCGAGGGCCTGAACTACAATGAGCAGTTCTTC. Residues: CATEGLNYNEQFF.

This chain connects TRBV18 to TRBJ1-5, with 8 nucleotides matching TRBD1. The germline CDR1 and CDR2 sequences are KGHSH and LQKENI. This CDR3 contains 15 residues. The J segment lost 7 bases and the V segment lost 5 bases, leaving 10 bases of the junction unmatched. DNA of the CDR3: TGTGCCAGCTCATTGATCGGGACAGGTGACCAGCCCCAGCATTTT. It yields the protein CASSLIGTGDQPQHF.

J is TRBJ1-1 and V is TRBV24-1; D unresolved. The V gene lost 4 bases and the J gene lost 6 bases, with 8 bases spanning the gap. The CDR3 totals 12 residues. The germline V gene encodes CDR1 KGHDR and CDR2 SFDVKD. This CDR3 reads CATSDYGAEAFF. The CDR3 DNA reads TGTGCCACCAGTGACTACGGGGCTGAAGCTTTCTTT.

The CDR3 sequence: CASSEGQSTTNEKLFF. The DNA of the CDR3 is TGTGCCAGCAGCGAGGGACAGTCCACAACTAATGAAAAACTGTTTTTT. The chain carries TRBV7-9 and TRBJ1-4; 7 bases map to TRBD1. CDR3 length: 16 residues. V lost 5 bases to trimming and J lost 0 bases; unmatched junction nucleotides: 6. Germline values: CDR1 SEHNR, CDR2 FQNEAQ (reference sequence).